This TCR beta chain came from a study of cytomegalovirus exposure and HLA in healthy donors. 13 Jbeta primers and 60 Vbeta primers were used for the PCR. Sequenced by immunoSEQ multiplex PCR; TCRdb stores in-frame clones only, minus some. The sample carries around 130,000 clones, 77% recorded once. Germline V gives CDR1 KGHSH, CDR2 LQKENI. This CDR3 region has 15 residues. Trimming pared 1 base from V and 1 base from J, leaving 10 bases between. Sequencing was performed on PBMCs. This chain joins TRBV18 and TRBJ2-5; tentative D call: TRBD2 (6 bases). The sequence was obtained from a man aged 18 to 30 in good health and CMV-seropositive. The CDR3 DNA is TGTGCCAGCTCACCACGGTCCGGGGGCCAAGAGACCCAGTACTTC. It translates to CASSPRSGGQETQYF.